The clone carrying this T cell receptor beta chain appeared once. What it binds is unknown. The sample belongs to a study of T cell responses to AZD1222 COVID-19 vaccine. Findings and limits, study-wide: Baseline seropositivity occurred in only six AZD1222 recipients. Sampling captured repertoires only after the peak T cell response.

Method: immunoSEQ multiplex PCR; TCRdb's copy keeps in-frame clones and lacks some. The sample records about 140,000 clones, roughly 88% being singletons. Trimming removed 1 base from V and 1 base from J, with 7 bases in between. Germline assignment: CDR1 SGHVS and CDR2 FQNEAQ. The CDR3 spans 14 residues. The gene calls are TRBV7-8 and TRBJ1-1; D gene unclear. The clonotype was recovered from an adult in good health. The sample was peripheral blood, taken on day 0 of AZD1222 vaccination. The CDR3: CASSLDWANTEAFF. Here the CDR3 DNA reads TGTGCCAGCAGCTTAGATTGGGCGAACACTGAAGCTTTCTTT. The variable domain in full, with the rest retrieved from reference TRBV7-8 and TRBJ1-1, is GAGVSQSPRYKVAKRGQDVALRCDPISGHVSLFWYQQALGQGPEFLTYFQNEAQLDKSGLPSDRFFAERPEGSVSTLKIQRTQQEDSAVYLCASSLDWANTEAFFGQGTRLTVV.